A selection of T cell receptor beta chains follows, all from one sample in a study of shared T cell receptors in the human thymus. Sequencing was performed with immunoSEQ multiplex PCR; in TCRdb, only in-frame clones are kept and a portion is missing. This sample has some 720,000 clones, with 88% found just once. The same specimen was also included in a second study, on human thymus T cells.

Sequenced: thymocytes. The receptors here all came from a boy under two years old with a congenital heart defect. CDR3s include the opening cysteine and the closing phenylalanine or tryptophan. Fields, in order: CDR3 DNA, CDR3 protein, clone size, J gene, D gene, V gene. A D gene is named only where the DNA matches it firmly. Rows may omit the clone size; those that give it use once, few, many or a size class.

CDR3 DNA: TGTGCCAGCAGCCGAGTCGACAGGGAAGCCGGGGAGCTGTTTTTT; CDR3 protein: CASSRVDREAGELFF; clone size: NA; J gene: TRBJ2-2; D gene: TRBD1; V gene: TRBV5-6
CDR3 DNA: TGTGCCAGCAGCAAAGATGGGACAGCCTATGGCTACACCTTC; CDR3 protein: CASSKDGTAYGYTF; clone size: once; J gene: TRBJ1-2; D gene: NA; V gene: TRBV21-1
CDR3 DNA: TGTGCTAGTGGTTTGGTAAAAGGGGACAGGGGGCAGAGATACAATGAGCAGTTCTTC; CDR3 protein: CASGLVKGDRGQRYNEQFF; clone size: NA; J gene: TRBJ2-1; D gene: TRBD1; V gene: TRBV12-5
CDR3 DNA: TGCAGCGTTGAAGGGCGACTAGCGGACCGCACAGATACGCAGTATTTT; CDR3 protein: CSVEGRLADRTDTQYF; clone size: NA; J gene: TRBJ2-3; D gene: TRBD2; V gene: TRBV29-1
CDR3 DNA: TGTGCCAGCAGCTTAGCGGGAGGTTCCTACGAGCAGTACTTC; CDR3 protein: CASSLAGGSYEQYF; clone size: NA; J gene: TRBJ2-7; D gene: TRBD2; V gene: TRBV5-4
CDR3 DNA: TGTGCCAGCAGCCCCCCGGCGGGAGTGAGGGAGACCCAGTACTTC; CDR3 protein: CASSPPAGVRETQYF; clone size: NA; J gene: TRBJ2-5; D gene: TRBD2; V gene: TRBV14
CDR3 DNA: TGTGCCAGCAGCCTTACTAGCGGGAGGGCCGAGGAGCAGTTCTTC; CDR3 protein: CASSLTSGRAEEQFF; clone size: NA; J gene: TRBJ2-1; D gene: TRBD2; V gene: TRBV4-2
CDR3 DNA: TGTGCCAGCAGCTTAGGGGGACTAGCGGGAGCCGCCTCCTACAATGAGCAGTTCTTC; CDR3 protein: CASSLGGLAGAASYNEQFF; clone size: NA; J gene: TRBJ2-1; D gene: TRBD2; V gene: TRBV28
CDR3 DNA: TGTGCCAGCAGTGAAAATCCGTCTAGCGGGAGACTACCCTACGAGCAGTACTTC; CDR3 protein: CASSENPSSGRLPYEQYF; clone size: NA; J gene: TRBJ2-7; D gene: TRBD2; V gene: TRBV25-1
CDR3 DNA: TGTGCCACCACATCGGGACTCCGCCTCGTGTACGACTATGGCTACACCTTC; CDR3 protein: CATTSGLRLVYDYGYTF; clone size: NA; J gene: TRBJ1-2; D gene: NA; V gene: TRBV19
CDR3 DNA: TGTGCCAGCAGCCAGGGACAGGGCGCAAGGGACACTGAAGCTTTCTTT; CDR3 protein: CASSQGQGARDTEAFF; clone size: NA; J gene: TRBJ1-1; D gene: TRBD1; V gene: TRBV5-4
CDR3 DNA: TGTGCCAGTAGCCCCACCTGGACTAGCGGGTCCGGAGAGACCCAGTACTTC; CDR3 protein: CASSPTWTSGSGETQYF; clone size: NA; J gene: TRBJ2-5; D gene: TRBD2; V gene: TRBV19
CDR3 DNA: TGTGCCAGCAGTTTATCGGTGACTAGAAATAGGGACATTCAGTACTTC; CDR3 protein: CASSLSVTRNRDIQYF; clone size: NA; J gene: TRBJ2-4; D gene: NA; V gene: TRBV27
CDR3 DNA: TGTGCCAGCAGCCCGGCGCCGCCAGGGGGCATTCGTCCCTACGAGCAGTACTTC; CDR3 protein: CASSPAPPGGIRPYEQYF; clone size: NA; J gene: TRBJ2-7; D gene: TRBD1; V gene: TRBV13
CDR3 DNA: TGTGCCTGGACCACAGGGGGCGAGCAGTACTTC; CDR3 protein: CAWTTGGEQYF; clone size: NA; J gene: TRBJ2-7; D gene: TRBD1; V gene: TRBV30
CDR3 DNA: TGTGCCAGCAGCTTAGGACAGGGTACGGCCTACAATGAGCAGTTCTTC; CDR3 protein: CASSLGQGTAYNEQFF; clone size: NA; J gene: TRBJ2-1; D gene: TRBD1; V gene: TRBV7-6
CDR3 DNA: TGTGCCAGCAGCCAAGTTGGGACAGCCGTCCGCTTC; CDR3 protein: CASSQVGTAVRF; clone size: NA; J gene: TRBJ2-7; D gene: TRBD1; V gene: TRBV14
CDR3 DNA: TGTGCCAGCTCAGGGGGACTAGCGGTCACAGATACGCAGTATTTT; CDR3 protein: CASSGGLAVTDTQYF; clone size: NA; J gene: TRBJ2-3; D gene: TRBD2; V gene: TRBV18
CDR3 DNA: TGTGCCAGCAGCCACAGCCCACTAGCGGGAGCAGTGACCCAGTACTTC; CDR3 protein: CASSHSPLAGAVTQYF; clone size: NA; J gene: TRBJ2-5; D gene: TRBD2; V gene: TRBV7-2
CDR3 DNA: TGTGCCAGCTGGGGTGGGACTCCCAATGAAAAACTGTTTTTT; CDR3 protein: CASWGGTPNEKLFF; clone size: NA; J gene: TRBJ1-4; D gene: NA; V gene: TRBV7-6
CDR3 DNA: TGTGCCAGCAGTTTCCGGGCAGGGGAGGGCGAGACCCAGTACTTC; CDR3 protein: CASSFRAGEGETQYF; clone size: NA; J gene: TRBJ2-5; D gene: NA; V gene: TRBV28
CDR3 DNA: TGTGCCAGCTCACCCGAGGACTGGCTCGGTGAGACCCAGTACTTC; CDR3 protein: CASSPEDWLGETQYF; clone size: NA; J gene: TRBJ2-5; D gene: NA; V gene: TRBV18
CDR3 DNA: TGCGCCAGCAGCCCTCAGGGGGAAGACGAGCAGTACTTC; CDR3 protein: CASSPQGEDEQYF; clone size: NA; J gene: TRBJ2-7; D gene: TRBD1; V gene: TRBV4-1
CDR3 DNA: TGCGCCAGCAGCCAAGATGTGGGGGGCACTGAAGCTTTCTTT; CDR3 protein: CASSQDVGGTEAFF; clone size: NA; J gene: TRBJ1-1; D gene: NA; V gene: TRBV4-3
CDR3 DNA: TGTGCCAGCAGCTGGGGCGGGAGGGCCCCAGATACGCAGTATTTT; CDR3 protein: CASSWGGRAPDTQYF; clone size: NA; J gene: TRBJ2-3; D gene: TRBD2; V gene: TRBV5-6
CDR3 DNA: TGTGCCAGCAGCTTACGCCTCCCAGTATCAGACTCCTACGAGCAGTACTTC; CDR3 protein: CASSLRLPVSDSYEQYF; clone size: once; J gene: TRBJ2-7; D gene: NA; V gene: TRBV7-8
CDR3 DNA: TGTGCCAGCCCGACTCAGAACACCGGGGAGCTGTTTTTT; CDR3 protein: CASPTQNTGELFF; clone size: NA; J gene: TRBJ2-2; D gene: NA; V gene: TRBV5-8
CDR3 DNA: TGCGCCAGCTTCGAGGGACTAGCGGGAGTTAATGAGCAGTTCTTC; CDR3 protein: CASFEGLAGVNEQFF; clone size: NA; J gene: TRBJ2-1; D gene: TRBD2; V gene: TRBV5-1
CDR3 DNA: TGTGCCAGCAGTTACCTGGGAGGAGAGACCCAGTACTTC; CDR3 protein: CASSYLGGETQYF; clone size: NA; J gene: TRBJ2-5; D gene: NA; V gene: TRBV6-5
CDR3 DNA: TGCAGCGTGGCAGGGACTAGCGGGAAGAACACCGGGGAGCTGTTTTTT; CDR3 protein: CSVAGTSGKNTGELFF; clone size: once; J gene: TRBJ2-2; D gene: TRBD2; V gene: TRBV29-1
CDR3 DNA: TGTGCCAGCAGCCAAGATTTGGGGCCGGAGGAGACCCAGTACTTC; CDR3 protein: CASSQDLGPEETQYF; clone size: NA; J gene: TRBJ2-5; D gene: NA; V gene: TRBV4-2
CDR3 DNA: TGTGCCAGAGGAGTGGGCACTGAAGCTTTCTTT; CDR3 protein: CARGVGTEAFF; clone size: NA; J gene: TRBJ1-1; D gene: NA; V gene: TRBV14
CDR3 DNA: TGCGCCAGCAGCCCGAATCGTGGGGCCCGCAGGAACACTGAAGCTTTCTTT; CDR3 protein: CASSPNRGARRNTEAFF; clone size: NA; J gene: TRBJ1-1; D gene: NA; V gene: TRBV5-1
CDR3 DNA: TGTGCCAGCAGCTTAGAGGGCAACTCCTACGAGCAGTACTTC; CDR3 protein: CASSLEGNSYEQYF; clone size: NA; J gene: TRBJ2-7; D gene: NA; V gene: TRBV7-3
CDR3 DNA: TGTGCCAGCAGCCCCCTCCCAGGGGCCGGGGAGCTGTTTTTT; CDR3 protein: CASSPLPGAGELFF; clone size: NA; J gene: TRBJ2-2; D gene: NA; V gene: TRBV11-3
CDR3 DNA: TGTGCCAGCGTGCCTCTAGCTAGCGGGAACTACGAGCAGTACTTC; CDR3 protein: CASVPLASGNYEQYF; clone size: NA; J gene: TRBJ2-7; D gene: TRBD2; V gene: TRBV2
CDR3 DNA: TGTGCCAGCAGCGGAAAACCCTGGACAGGTCGGAGTCATCAGCCCCAGCATTTT; CDR3 protein: CASSGKPWTGRSHQPQHF; clone size: NA; J gene: TRBJ1-5; D gene: TRBD1; V gene: TRBV27
CDR3 DNA: TGCAGTGCTTGGTGGACTAGGCCTTTT; CDR3 protein: CSAWWTRPF; clone size: NA; J gene: TRBJ2-3; D gene: TRBD2; V gene: TRBV20-1
CDR3 DNA: TGTGCCAGCAGTTACTCCACCCTAGGAAGGGATACGCAGTATTTT; CDR3 protein: CASSYSTLGRDTQYF; clone size: NA; J gene: TRBJ2-3; D gene: NA; V gene: TRBV6-6
CDR3 DNA: TGCAGCGCCCCCATGGGTCAGGTGCAAGAGACCCAGTACTTC; CDR3 protein: CSAPMGQVQETQYF; clone size: NA; J gene: TRBJ2-5; D gene: NA; V gene: TRBV29-1
CDR3 DNA: TGTGCCAGCAGCGGGACTAGCGGACCCTACAATGAGCAGTTCTTC; CDR3 protein: CASSGTSGPYNEQFF; clone size: NA; J gene: TRBJ2-1; D gene: TRBD2; V gene: TRBV7-9
CDR3 DNA: TGTGCCAGCAGCCAGCGGGGGGCAGGAACTGAAGCTTTCTTT; CDR3 protein: CASSQRGAGTEAFF; clone size: NA; J gene: TRBJ1-1; D gene: NA; V gene: TRBV14
CDR3 DNA: TGCGCCAGCAGCGGACATGACAGGGTACCTGGAAACACCATATATTTT; CDR3 protein: CASSGHDRVPGNTIYF; clone size: NA; J gene: TRBJ1-3; D gene: TRBD1; V gene: TRBV4-3
CDR3 DNA: TGTGCCAGCAGCCAAGATTGTATAGGCGGTTACTATGGCTACACCTTC; CDR3 protein: CASSQDCIGGYYGYTF; clone size: NA; J gene: TRBJ1-2; D gene: NA; V gene: TRBV4-2
CDR3 DNA: TGCAGCGTCGGGGACAGGGGGACTGAAGCTTTCTTT; CDR3 protein: CSVGDRGTEAFF; clone size: NA; J gene: TRBJ1-1; D gene: TRBD1; V gene: TRBV29-1
CDR3 DNA: TGTGCCAGCAGTTTCCCGAACGGGACTAGCTACAATGAGCAGTTCTTC; CDR3 protein: CASSFPNGTSYNEQFF; clone size: few; J gene: TRBJ2-1; D gene: TRBD2; V gene: TRBV27
CDR3 DNA: TGCAGTGCTAGGAGGGTGGAGACCCAGTACTTC; CDR3 protein: CSARRVETQYF; clone size: NA; J gene: TRBJ2-5; D gene: NA; V gene: TRBV20-1
CDR3 DNA: TGTGCCAGCAGCACCCCACGACTAGGACAGGGGCTAAATGAAAAACTGTTTTTT; CDR3 protein: CASSTPRLGQGLNEKLFF; clone size: NA; J gene: TRBJ1-4; D gene: NA; V gene: TRBV21-1
CDR3 DNA: TGCGCCAGCAGGGAACTGGACAGGCAAAGACCCATGAACACTGAAGCTTTCTTT; CDR3 protein: CASRELDRQRPMNTEAFF; clone size: NA; J gene: TRBJ1-1; D gene: TRBD1; V gene: TRBV5-1
CDR3 DNA: TGTGCCAGCAGCCATACCCCCCAGGGCCTGAACACTGAAGCTTTCTTT; CDR3 protein: CASSHTPQGLNTEAFF; clone size: NA; J gene: TRBJ1-1; D gene: NA; V gene: TRBV14
CDR3 DNA: TGTGCCAGCAGTCACCATGGAGCACGGCCGGGGCCCCAGCATTTT; CDR3 protein: CASSHHGARPGPQHF; clone size: NA; J gene: TRBJ1-5; D gene: NA; V gene: TRBV5-8
CDR3 DNA: TGTGCCAGCAGCTTAGCACAGTTCTCGAAACACACTGAAGCTTTCTTT; CDR3 protein: CASSLAQFSKHTEAFF; clone size: NA; J gene: TRBJ1-1; D gene: NA; V gene: TRBV7-9